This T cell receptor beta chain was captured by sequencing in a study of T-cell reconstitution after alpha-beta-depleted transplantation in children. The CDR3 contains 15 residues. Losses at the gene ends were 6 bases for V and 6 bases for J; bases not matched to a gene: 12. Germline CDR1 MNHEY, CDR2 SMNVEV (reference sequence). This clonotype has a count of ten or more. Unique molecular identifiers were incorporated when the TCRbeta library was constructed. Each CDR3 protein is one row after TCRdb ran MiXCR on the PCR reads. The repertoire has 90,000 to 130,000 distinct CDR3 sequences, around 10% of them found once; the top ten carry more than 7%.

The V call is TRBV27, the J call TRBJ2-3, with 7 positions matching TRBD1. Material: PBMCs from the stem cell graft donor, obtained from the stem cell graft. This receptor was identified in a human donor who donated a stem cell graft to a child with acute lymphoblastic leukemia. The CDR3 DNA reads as TGTGCCAGCAGGACCAGACAGGGCTCAGCTGATACGCAGTATTTT. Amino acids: CASRTRQGSADTQYF.